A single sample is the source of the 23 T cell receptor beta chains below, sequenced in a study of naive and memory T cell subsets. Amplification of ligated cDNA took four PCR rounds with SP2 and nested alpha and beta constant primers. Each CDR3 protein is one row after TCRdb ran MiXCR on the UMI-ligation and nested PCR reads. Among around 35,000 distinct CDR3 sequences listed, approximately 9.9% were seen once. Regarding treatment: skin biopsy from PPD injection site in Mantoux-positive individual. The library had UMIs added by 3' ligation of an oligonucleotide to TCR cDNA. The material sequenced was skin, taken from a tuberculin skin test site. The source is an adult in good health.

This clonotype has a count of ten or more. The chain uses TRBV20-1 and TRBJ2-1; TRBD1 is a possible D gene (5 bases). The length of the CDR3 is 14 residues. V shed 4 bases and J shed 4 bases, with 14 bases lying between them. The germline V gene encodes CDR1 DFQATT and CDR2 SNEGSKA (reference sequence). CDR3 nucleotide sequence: TGCAGTGCTACCGCAGGGCTAATATACAATGAGCAGTTCTTC. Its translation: CSATAGLIYNEQFF.

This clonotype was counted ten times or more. CDR3 residues: CASSLVGDGTYEQYF. The CDR3 region has the DNA TGTGCCAGCAGTTTAGTGGGGGACGGGACCTACGAGCAGTACTTC. The chain combines TRBV12-3 or TRBV12-4 with TRBJ2-7; D tentatively reads TRBD1 or TRBD2 (5 bases each). CDR3 length: 15 residues. The V end was cut by 1 base, the J end by 2 bases, with 12 bases between.

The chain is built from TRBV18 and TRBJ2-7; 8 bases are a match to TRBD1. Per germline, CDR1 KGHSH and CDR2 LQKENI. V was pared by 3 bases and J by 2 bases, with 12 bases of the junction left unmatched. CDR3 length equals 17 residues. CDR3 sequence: CASSPLLVGQGTYEQYF. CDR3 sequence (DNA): TGTGCCAGCTCACCGCTACTCGTCGGACAGGGTACCTACGAGCAGTACTTC.

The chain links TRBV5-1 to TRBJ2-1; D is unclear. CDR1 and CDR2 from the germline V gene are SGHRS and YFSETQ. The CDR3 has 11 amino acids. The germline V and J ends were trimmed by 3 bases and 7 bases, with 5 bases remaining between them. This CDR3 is CASSWGNEQFF. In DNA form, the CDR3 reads TGCGCCAGCAGCTGGGGTAATGAGCAGTTCTTC.

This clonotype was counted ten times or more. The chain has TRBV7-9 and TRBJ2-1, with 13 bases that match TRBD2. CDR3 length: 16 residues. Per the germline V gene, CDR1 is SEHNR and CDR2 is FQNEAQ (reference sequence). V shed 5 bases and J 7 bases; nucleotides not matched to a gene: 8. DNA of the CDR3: TGTGCCAGCAGCGGGCGGACTAGCGGGGGATTTAATGAGCAGTTCTTC. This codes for CASSGRTSGGFNEQFF.

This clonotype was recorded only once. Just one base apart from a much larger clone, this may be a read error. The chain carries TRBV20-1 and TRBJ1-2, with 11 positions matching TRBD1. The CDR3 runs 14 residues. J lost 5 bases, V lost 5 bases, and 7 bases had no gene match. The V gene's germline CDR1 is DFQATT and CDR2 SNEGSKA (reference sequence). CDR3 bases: TGCAGTGCTGCCCGAGGACAGGGGGCATATGGCTACACCTTC. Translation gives CSAARGQGAYGYTF.

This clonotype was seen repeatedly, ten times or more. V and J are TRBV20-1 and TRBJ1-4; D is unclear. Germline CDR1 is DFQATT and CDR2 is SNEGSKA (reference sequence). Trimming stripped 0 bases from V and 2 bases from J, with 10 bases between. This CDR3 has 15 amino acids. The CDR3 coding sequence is TGCAGTGCTAGAGAGACGGCAGGTACTAATGAAAAACTGTTTTTT. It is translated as CSARETAGTNEKLFF.

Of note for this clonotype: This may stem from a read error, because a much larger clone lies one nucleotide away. The CDR3 is CASGLTSGSYQETQYF. In DNA form, the CDR3 reads TGTGCCAGCGGCCTGACTAGCGGGAGCTACCAAGAGACCCAGTACTTC. The rearrangement uses TRBV3-1 and TRBJ2-5; 12 bases line up with TRBD2. Looked up from germline, CDR1 is LGHDT and CDR2 is YNNKEL (reference sequence). The CDR3 length is 16 residues. V lost 8 bases to trimming and J lost 0 bases; unmatched junction nucleotides: 7.

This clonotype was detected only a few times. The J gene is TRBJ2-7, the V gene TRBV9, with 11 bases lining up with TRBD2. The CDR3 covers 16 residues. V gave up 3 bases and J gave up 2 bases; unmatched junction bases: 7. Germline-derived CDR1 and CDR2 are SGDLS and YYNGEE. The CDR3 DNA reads TGTGCCAGCAGCGCCCCTCTAGCGGGAGGCCCCTACGAGCAGTACTTC. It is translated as CASSAPLAGGPYEQYF.

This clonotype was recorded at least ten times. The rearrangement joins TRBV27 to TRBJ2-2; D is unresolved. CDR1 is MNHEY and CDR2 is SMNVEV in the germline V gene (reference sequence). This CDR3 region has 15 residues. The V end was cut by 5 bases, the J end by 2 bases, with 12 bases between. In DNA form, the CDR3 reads TGTGCCAGCAGTCGACGGGCGGTAAACACCGGGGAGCTGTTTTTT. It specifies CASSRRAVNTGELFF.

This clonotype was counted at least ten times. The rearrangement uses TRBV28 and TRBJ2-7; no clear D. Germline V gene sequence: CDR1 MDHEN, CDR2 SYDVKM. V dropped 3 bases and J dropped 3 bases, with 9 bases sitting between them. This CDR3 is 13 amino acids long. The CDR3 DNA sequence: TGTGCCAGCAGTTTTAATCCAGGCTACGAGCAGTACTTC. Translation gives CASSFNPGYEQYF.

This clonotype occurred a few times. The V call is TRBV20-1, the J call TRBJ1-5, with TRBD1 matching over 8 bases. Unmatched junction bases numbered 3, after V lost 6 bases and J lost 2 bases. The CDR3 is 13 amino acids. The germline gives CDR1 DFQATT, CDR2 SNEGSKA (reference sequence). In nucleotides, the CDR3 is TGCAGTGCGCTGGGACAGGGCAATCAGCCCCAGCATTTT. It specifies CSALGQGNQPQHF.

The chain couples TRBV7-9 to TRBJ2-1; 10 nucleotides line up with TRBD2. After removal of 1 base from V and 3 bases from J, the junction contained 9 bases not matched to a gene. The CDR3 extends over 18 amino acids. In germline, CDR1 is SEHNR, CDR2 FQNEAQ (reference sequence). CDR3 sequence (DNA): TGTGCCAGCAGCTTAGTTCCCGGACTAGCGGACCTCTACAATGAGCAGTTCTTC. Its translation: CASSLVPGLADLYNEQFF.

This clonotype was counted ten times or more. In DNA, the CDR3 is TGTGCCAGCAGCCAAGGGGCAAGAGGCTCCTACAATGAGCAGTTCTTC. Translation: CASSQGARGSYNEQFF. The rearrangement uses TRBV3-1 and TRBJ2-1; D is undetermined. In germline, CDR1 is LGHDT, CDR2 YNNKEL (reference sequence). Trimming left V 1 base short and J 0 bases short, with 10 bases between. The CDR3 runs to 16 residues.

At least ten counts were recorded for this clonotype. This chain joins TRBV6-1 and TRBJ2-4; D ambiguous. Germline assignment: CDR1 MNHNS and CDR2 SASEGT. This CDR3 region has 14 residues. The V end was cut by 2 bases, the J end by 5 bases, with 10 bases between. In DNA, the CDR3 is TGTGCCAGCAGTGAAATTCCCCACGAAAACATTCAGTACTTC. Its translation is CASSEIPHENIQYF.

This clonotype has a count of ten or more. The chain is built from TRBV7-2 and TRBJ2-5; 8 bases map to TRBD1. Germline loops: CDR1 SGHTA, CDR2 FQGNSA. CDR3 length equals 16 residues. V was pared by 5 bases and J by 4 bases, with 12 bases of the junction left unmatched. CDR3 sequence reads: CASSPSGRGPRETQYF. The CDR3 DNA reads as TGTGCCAGCAGCCCCTCGGGCAGGGGGCCGAGAGAGACCCAGTACTTC.

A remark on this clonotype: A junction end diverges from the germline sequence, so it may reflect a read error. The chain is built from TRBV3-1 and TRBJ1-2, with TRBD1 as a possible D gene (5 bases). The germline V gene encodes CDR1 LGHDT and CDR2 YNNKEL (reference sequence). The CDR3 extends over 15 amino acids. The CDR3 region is CDSSQGAGTFVGYTF. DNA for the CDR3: TGTGACAGCAGCCAAGGCGCCGGGACTTTCGTCGGCTACACCTTC.

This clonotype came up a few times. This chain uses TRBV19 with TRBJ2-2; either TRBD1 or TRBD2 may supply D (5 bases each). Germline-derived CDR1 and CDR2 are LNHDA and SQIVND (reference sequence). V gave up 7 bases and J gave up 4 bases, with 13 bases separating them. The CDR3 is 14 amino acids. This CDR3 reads CASTVGGVTGELFF. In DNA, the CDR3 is TGTGCCAGTACGGTTGGGGGAGTCACCGGGGAGCTGTTTTTT.

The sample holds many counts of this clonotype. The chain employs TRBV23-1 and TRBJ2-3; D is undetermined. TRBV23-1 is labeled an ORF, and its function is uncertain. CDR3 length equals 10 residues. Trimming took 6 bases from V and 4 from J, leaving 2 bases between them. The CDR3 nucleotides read TGCGCCAGCAGGTCAGATACGCAGTATTTT. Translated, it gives CASRSDTQYF.

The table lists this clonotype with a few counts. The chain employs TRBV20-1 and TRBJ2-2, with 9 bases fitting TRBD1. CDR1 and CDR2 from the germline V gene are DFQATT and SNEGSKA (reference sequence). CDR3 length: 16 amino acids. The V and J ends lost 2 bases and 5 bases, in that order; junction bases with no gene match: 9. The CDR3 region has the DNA TGCAGTGCTAGATTAACCGGGACAGGGCGGACCGGGGAGCTGTTTTTT. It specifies CSARLTGTGRTGELFF.

The CDR3 spells CSVGRDEGQPQHF. The DNA for the CDR3 is TGCAGCGTTGGCAGGGACGAGGGTCAGCCCCAGCATTTT. This rearrangement joins TRBV29-1 to TRBJ1-5, with TRBD1 as a possible D gene (5 bases). The CDR3 totals 13 residues. From germline, CDR1 is SQVTM and CDR2 ANQGSEA. The germline V and J ends were trimmed by 4 bases and 6 bases, with 13 bases remaining between them.

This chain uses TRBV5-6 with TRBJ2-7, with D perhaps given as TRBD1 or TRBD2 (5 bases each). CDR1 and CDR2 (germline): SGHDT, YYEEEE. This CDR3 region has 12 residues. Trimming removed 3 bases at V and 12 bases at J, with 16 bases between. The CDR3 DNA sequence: TGTGCCAGCAGCTGGAACACCGGGGCGGTGTACTTC. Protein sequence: CASSWNTGAVYF. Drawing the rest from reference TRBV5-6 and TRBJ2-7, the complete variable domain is DAGVTQSPTHLIKTRGQQVTLRCSPKSGHDTVSWYQQALGQGPQFIFQYYEEEERQRGNFPDRFSGHQFPNYSSELNVNALLLGDSALYLCASSWNTGAVYFGPGTRLTVT.

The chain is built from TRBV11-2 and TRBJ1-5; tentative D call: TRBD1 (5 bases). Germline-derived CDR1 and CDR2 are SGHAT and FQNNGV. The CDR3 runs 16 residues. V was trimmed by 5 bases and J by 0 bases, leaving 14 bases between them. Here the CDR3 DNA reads TGTGCCAGCAGCCCCCGAGGGGATATTAGCAATCAGCCCCAGCATTTT. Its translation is CASSPRGDISNQPQHF. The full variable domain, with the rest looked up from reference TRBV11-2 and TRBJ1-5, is EAGVAQSPRYKIIEKRQSVAFWCNPISGHATLYWYQQILGQGPKLLIQFQNNGVVDDSQLPKDRFSAERLKGVDSTLKIQPAKLEDSAVYLCASSPRGDISNQPQHFGDGTRLSIL.